These T cell receptor beta chains were read from a single sample in a study of OX40 agonist ivuxolimab in advanced cancers. Sequencing used immunoSEQ multiplex PCR; TCRdb keeps in-frame clones, though not all of them. The sample contains 50,000 or so clones, nearly 80% of which appear only once. Sequencing used CD4+ or CD8+ T cells sorted from blood, obtained in a trial of the OX40 agonist ivuxolimab. Every receptor here comes from an adult with an advanced solid tumor such as melanoma, head and neck, liver or kidney cancer. Each CDR3 is given with its conserved first and last residue. The D gene is left open where the match is weak. Only some rows state a clone size, as once, few, many or a class for expanded clones.

len | d_gene | j_gene | v_gene | abundance | CDR3aa | CDR3nt
18 | TRBD2 | TRBJ2-1 | TRBV19 | NA | CASSIVSATAGGRGEQFF | TGTGCCAGTAGTATAGTCAGTGCTACGGCGGGAGGAAGGGGTGAGCAGTTCTTC
18 | NA | TRBJ1-6 | TRBV30 | NA | CAWSVRSQRGLYNSPLHF | TGTGCCTGGAGTGTAAGGTCACAACGGGGCCTATATAATTCACCCCTCCACTTT
12 | NA | TRBJ2-7 | TRBV5-5 | NA | CASSLIGDEQYF | TGTGCCAGCAGCTTGATCGGGGACGAGCAGTACTTC
15 | TRBD1 | TRBJ1-5 | TRBV5-4 | NA | CASSQGGTNNQPQHF | TGTGCCAGCAGCCAGGGGGGGACAAACAATCAGCCCCAGCATTTT
15 | NA | TRBJ2-7 | TRBV7-9 | NA | CASSSTAIARYEQYF | TGTGCCAGCAGCTCCACGGCAATAGCGAGGTACGAGCAGTACTTC
17 | NA | TRBJ1-5 | TRBV27 | NA | CASSLIEERGSNQPQHF | TGTGCCAGCAGTTTGATCGAGGAGAGGGGTAGCAATCAGCCCCAGCATTTT
13 | NA | TRBJ1-1 | TRBV7-2 | few | CASRQPSINEAFF | TGTGCCAGCAGACAACCTTCGATTAACGAAGCTTTCTTT
16 | NA | TRBJ2-2 | TRBV28 | NA | CASSLPIDSYTGELFF | TGTGCCAGCAGTTTACCTATCGACAGCTACACCGGGGAGCTGTTTTTT
16 | NA | TRBJ2-7 | TRBV14 | NA | CASSQDPDGWGYEQYF | TGTGCCAGCAGCCAAGACCCGGACGGCTGGGGTTACGAGCAGTACTTC
14 | NA | TRBJ1-1 | TRBV7-9 | NA | CASSLGYRNTEAFF | TGTGCCAGCAGCTTAGGTTACAGAAACACTGAAGCTTTCTTT
14 | NA | TRBJ2-7 | TRBV6-5 | NA | CASSYSDGRYEQYF | TGTGCCAGCAGTTACTCCGACGGAAGGTACGAGCAGTACTTC
14 | NA | TRBJ1-1 | TRBV14 | NA | CASSQDAGGTEAFF | TGTGCCAGCAGCCAAGATGCGGGCGGCACTGAAGCTTTCTTT
15 | NA | TRBJ2-7 | TRBV9 | NA | CASSEGMGSSYEQYF | TGTGCCAGCAGCGAGGGAATGGGGAGCTCCTACGAGCAGTACTTC
16 | TRBD1 | TRBJ1-6 | TRBV19 | NA | CASSPQQGAGNSPLHF | TGTGCCAGTAGCCCTCAACAGGGGGCTGGGAATTCACCCCTCCACTTT
16 | NA | TRBJ2-7 | TRBV19 | NA | CASSKNSGTDPYEQYF | TGTGCCAGTAGCAAAAATTCCGGGACGGACCCCTACGAGCAGTACTTC
15 | NA | TRBJ2-7 | TRBV7-2 | NA | CASSPEAGSPYEQYF | TGTGCCAGCAGCCCGGAGGCGGGATCCCCCTACGAGCAGTACTTC
17 | NA | TRBJ2-7 | TRBV5-8 | few | CASSLYYQQGMGNEQYF | TGTGCCAGCAGCTTGTATTATCAGCAGGGTATGGGTAACGAGCAGTACTTC
12 | TRBD1 | TRBJ1-2 | TRBV10-3 | NA | CAIAGQGFGYTF | TGTGCCATCGCGGGACAGGGATTTGGCTACACCTTC
14 | TRBD1 | TRBJ1-4 | TRBV6-1 | NA | CASSVGTADEKLFF | TGTGCCAGCAGCGTAGGGACAGCGGATGAAAAACTGTTTTTT
15 | TRBD1 | TRBJ1-5 | TRBV6-5 | NA | CASSLSGQGDQPQHF | TGTGCCAGCAGTCTCTCCGGACAGGGGGATCAGCCCCAGCATTTT